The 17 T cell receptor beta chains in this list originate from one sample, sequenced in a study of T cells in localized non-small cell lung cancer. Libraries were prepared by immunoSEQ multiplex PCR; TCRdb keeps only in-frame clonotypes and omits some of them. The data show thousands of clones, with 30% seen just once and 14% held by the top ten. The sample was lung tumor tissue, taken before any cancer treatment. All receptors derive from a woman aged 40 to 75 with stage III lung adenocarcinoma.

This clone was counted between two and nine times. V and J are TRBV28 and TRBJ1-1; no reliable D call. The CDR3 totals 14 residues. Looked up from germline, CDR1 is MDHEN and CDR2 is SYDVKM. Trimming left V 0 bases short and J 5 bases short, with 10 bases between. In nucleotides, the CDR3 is TGTGCCAGCAGTTTATGGGTATTAACGACTGAAGCTTTCTTT. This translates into CASSLWVLTTEAFF.

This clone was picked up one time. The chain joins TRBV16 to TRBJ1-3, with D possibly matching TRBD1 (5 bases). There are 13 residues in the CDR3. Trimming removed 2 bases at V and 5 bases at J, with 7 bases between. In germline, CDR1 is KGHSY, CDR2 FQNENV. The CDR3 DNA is TGTGCCAGCAGCCAAGGACAAAGAAACACCATATATTTT. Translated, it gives CASSQGQRNTIYF.

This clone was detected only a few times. The CDR3 protein is CSVEEGPTNYGYTF. CDR3 nucleotides: TGCAGCGTTGAGGAAGGGCCCACTAACTATGGCTACACCTTC. The chain uses TRBV29-1 and TRBJ1-2; D not certain. Trimming took 3 bases from V and 0 from J, leaving 11 bases between them. This CDR3 has 14 residues. Germline V gene sequence: CDR1 SQVTM, CDR2 ANQGSEA.

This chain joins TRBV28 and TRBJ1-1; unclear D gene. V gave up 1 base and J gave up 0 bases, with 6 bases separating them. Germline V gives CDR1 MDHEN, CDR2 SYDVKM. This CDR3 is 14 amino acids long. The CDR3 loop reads CASSLLQLNTEAFF. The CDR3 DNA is TGTGCCAGCAGTTTATTACAGCTGAACACTGAAGCTTTCTTT.

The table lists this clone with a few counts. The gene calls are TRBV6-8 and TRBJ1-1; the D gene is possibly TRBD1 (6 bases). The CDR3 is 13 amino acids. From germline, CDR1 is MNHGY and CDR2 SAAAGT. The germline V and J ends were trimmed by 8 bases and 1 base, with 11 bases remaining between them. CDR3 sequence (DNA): TGTGCCAGCGGGGGGCAGGAGAACACTGAAGCTTTCTTT. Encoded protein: CASGGQENTEAFF.

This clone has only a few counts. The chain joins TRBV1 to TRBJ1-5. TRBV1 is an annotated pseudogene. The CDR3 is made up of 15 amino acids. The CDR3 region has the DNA TGCGCCAGCAGCCAAGATTTTAAGGGTTTGATGCCCCAGCATTTT. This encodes CASSQDFKGLMPQHF.

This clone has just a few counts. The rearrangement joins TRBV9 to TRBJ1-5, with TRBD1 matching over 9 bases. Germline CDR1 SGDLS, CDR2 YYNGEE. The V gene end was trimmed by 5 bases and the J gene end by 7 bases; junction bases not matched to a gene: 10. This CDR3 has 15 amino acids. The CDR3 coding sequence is TGTGCCAGCAGTTCGAACAGGGGGCTCAACCAGCCCCAGCATTTT. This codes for CASSSNRGLNQPQHF.

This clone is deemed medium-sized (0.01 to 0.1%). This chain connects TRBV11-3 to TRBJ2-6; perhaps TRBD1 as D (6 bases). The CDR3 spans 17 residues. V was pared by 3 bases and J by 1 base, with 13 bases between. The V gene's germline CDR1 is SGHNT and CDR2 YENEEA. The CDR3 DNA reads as TGTGCCAGCAGCTTGGCCCTGGGGGCGTCTGGGGCCAACGTCCTGACTTTC. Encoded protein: CASSLALGASGANVLTF.

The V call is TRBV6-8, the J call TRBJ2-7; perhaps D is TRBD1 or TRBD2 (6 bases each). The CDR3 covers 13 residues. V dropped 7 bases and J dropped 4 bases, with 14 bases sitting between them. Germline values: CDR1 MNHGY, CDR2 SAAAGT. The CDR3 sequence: CASTSQGRYEQYF. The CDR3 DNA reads TGTGCCAGCACGTCCCAGGGGAGGTACGAGCAGTACTTC.

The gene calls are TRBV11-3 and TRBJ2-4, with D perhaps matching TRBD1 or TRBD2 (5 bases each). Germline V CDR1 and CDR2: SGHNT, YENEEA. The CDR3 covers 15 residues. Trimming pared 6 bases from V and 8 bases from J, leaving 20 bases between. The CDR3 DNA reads TGTGCCAGCAGGCCGGGACGGGTGCCTAGGTACATTCAGTACTTC. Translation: CASRPGRVPRYIQYF.

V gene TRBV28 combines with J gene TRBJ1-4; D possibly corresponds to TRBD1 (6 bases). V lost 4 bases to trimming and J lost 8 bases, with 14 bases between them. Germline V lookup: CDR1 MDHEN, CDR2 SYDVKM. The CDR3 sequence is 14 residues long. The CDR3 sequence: CASSSPSGGEKLFF. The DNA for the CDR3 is TGTGCCAGCAGTTCCCCTTCGGGGGGCGAAAAACTGTTTTTT.

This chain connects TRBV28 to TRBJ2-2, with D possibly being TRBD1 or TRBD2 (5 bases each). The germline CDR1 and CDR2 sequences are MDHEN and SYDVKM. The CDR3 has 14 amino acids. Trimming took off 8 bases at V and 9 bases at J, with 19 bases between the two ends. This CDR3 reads CASHVGQEGRELFF. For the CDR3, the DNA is TGTGCCAGCCACGTGGGGCAAGAGGGCAGGGAGCTGTTTTTT.

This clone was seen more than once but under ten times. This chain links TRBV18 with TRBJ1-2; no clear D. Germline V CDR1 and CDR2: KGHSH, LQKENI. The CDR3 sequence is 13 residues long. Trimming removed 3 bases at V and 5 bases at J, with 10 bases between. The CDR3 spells CASSPRTRYGYTF. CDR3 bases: TGTGCCAGCTCACCCCGAACCCGATATGGCTACACCTTC.

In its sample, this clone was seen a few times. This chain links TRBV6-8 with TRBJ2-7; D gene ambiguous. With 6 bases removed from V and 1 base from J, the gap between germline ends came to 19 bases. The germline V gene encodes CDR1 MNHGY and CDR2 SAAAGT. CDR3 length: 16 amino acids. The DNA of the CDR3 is TGTGCCAGCAGAGTGAGCAGGACGCTATCATCCTACGAGCAGTACTTC. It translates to CASRVSRTLSSYEQYF.

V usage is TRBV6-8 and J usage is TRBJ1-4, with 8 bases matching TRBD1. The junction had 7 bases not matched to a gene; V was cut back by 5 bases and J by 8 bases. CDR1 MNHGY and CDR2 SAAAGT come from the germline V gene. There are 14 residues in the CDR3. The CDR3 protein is CASSEGRGLEKLFF. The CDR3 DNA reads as TGTGCCAGCAGTGAGGGCAGGGGGCTGGAAAAACTGTTTTTT.

For the CDR3, the DNA is TGCGCCAGCAGTACCGGGACAGGGGGCAAAGCTTTCTTT. Encoded protein: CASSTGTGGKAFF. This rearrangement joins TRBV10-2 to TRBJ1-1; 12 bases align to TRBD1. The trim removed 5 bases at V and 9 bases at J, leaving 4 bases unmatched. This CDR3 contains 13 residues. CDR1 is WSHSY, CDR2 SAAADI, per germline.

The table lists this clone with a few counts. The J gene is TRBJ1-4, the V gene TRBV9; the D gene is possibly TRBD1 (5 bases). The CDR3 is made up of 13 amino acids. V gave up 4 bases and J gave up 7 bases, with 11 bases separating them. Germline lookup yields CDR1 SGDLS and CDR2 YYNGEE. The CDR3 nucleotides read TGTGCCAGCAGCCAGTGGGGGGGTGAAAAACTGTTTTTT. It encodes CASSQWGGEKLFF.